This record looks at one T cell receptor (beta chain) sequence and its context. Its antigen is currently unknown. The study based diagnoses on clinical symptoms, serum thyroxine and TRAb, thyroid ultrasound and orbital computed tomography. The CDR3 has 15 residues. From germline, CDR1 is MRHNA and CDR2 SNTAGT. With V trimmed by 2 bases and J by 8 bases, 4 bases remained unmatched. TCR beta CDR3 regions were amplified from RNA. Carried out on the TCR CDR3, a first-round RT-PCR used the HTBI primer set. Via MiXCR, TCRdb re-called the multiplex PCR reads, giving one row per CDR3 protein. Here the sample spans fewer than 600,000 distinct CDR3 sequences, 14% being singletons. This sample is part of a study of T cells in Graves' hyperthyroidism and ophthalmopathy. Study findings and constraints: A model using 13 V-J features told ophthalmopathy apart from stable hyperthyroidism. Blood samples included most of the expanded thyroid clonotypes exceeding 0.001.

J is TRBJ2-1 and V is TRBV6-4, with 12 bases that match TRBD2. Sequences were obtained from blood. This TCR derives from a woman aged 40 to 50 with Graves' hyperthyroidism. CDR3 DNA sequence: TGTGCCAGCAGTGACCCTAGCGGGAGGGAGGATGAGCAGTTCTTC. Translating it yields CASSDPSGREDEQFF.